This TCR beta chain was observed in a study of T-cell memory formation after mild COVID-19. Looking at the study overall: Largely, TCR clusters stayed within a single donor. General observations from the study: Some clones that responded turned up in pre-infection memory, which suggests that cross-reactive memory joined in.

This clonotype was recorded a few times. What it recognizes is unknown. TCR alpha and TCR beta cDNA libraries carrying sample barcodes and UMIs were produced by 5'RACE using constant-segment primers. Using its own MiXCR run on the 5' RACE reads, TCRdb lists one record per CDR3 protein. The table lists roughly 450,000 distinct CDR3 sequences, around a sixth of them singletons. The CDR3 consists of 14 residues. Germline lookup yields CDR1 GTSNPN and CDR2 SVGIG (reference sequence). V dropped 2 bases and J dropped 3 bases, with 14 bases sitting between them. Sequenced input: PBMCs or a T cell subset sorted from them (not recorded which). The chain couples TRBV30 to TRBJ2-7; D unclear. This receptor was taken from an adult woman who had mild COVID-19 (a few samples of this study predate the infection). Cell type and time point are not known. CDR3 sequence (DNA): TGTGCCTGGAGTTCTGCCCCGGTGGGCTACGAGCAGTACTTC. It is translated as CAWSSAPVGYEQYF.